This T cell receptor (beta chain) was captured by sequencing in a study of blood T cells in healthy people across ages. Combining a sample-barcoded 5' primer with a J-beta primer mix, a second PCR ran for about 6 to 12 cycles. TCRdb passed the 5' RACE reads through MiXCR, listing each CDR3 protein once. This sample has approximately 880,000 distinct CDR3 sequences, with under 50% found just once. The ends were cut back, 3 bases at V and 5 bases at J, with 9 bases in the middle. The V gene's germline CDR1 is SQVTM and CDR2 ANQGSEA. This CDR3 has 12 amino acids. Total RNA extraction produced at least 5.5 micrograms (per sample) for the study.

The chain couples TRBV29-1 to TRBJ2-3; D remains unclear. The sequence was obtained from a young man in good health. The material sequenced was blood. CDR3 sequence (DNA): TGCAGCGTTGAGCCCAGCGAAGATACGCAGTATTTT. This codes for CSVEPSEDTQYF.